A selection of T cell receptor beta chains follows, all from one sample in a study of T cell responses to AZD1222 COVID-19 vaccine. Clones were sequenced by immunoSEQ multiplex PCR, and TCRdb holds only the in-frame ones, with some missing. The sample lists 52,000 or so clones; roughly 80% were seen once. This sample comprised peripheral blood, obtained on day 0 of AZD1222 vaccination. These receptors were obtained from an adult in good health. CDR3s include the opening cysteine and the closing phenylalanine or tryptophan. D genes are given only for firm matches. Clone size is not always given. Where it is, it says once, few, many or a class for expanded clones.

>.|TRBD1|TRBV29-1|TRBJ2-3
CSVEDEDRVVTDTQYF
TGCAGCGTTGAAGATGAGGACAGGGTGGTCACAGATACGCAGTATTTT
>few|TRBD1|TRBV18|TRBJ1-5
CASSPGTVLGQPQHF
TGTGCCAGCTCACCCGGGACAGTCCTCGGGCAGCCCCAGCATTTT
>few|TRBD2|TRBV2|TRBJ2-7
CASSTASGSYEQYF
TGTGCCAGCAGTACGGCTAGCGGCTCCTACGAGCAGTACTTC
>.|TRBD2|TRBV19|TRBJ2-4
CASSISSPSGKGRGKNIQYF
TGTGCCAGTAGTATCTCTAGCCCTAGCGGGAAAGGTAGGGGCAAAAACATTCAGTACTTC
>.|.|TRBV19|TRBJ1-4
CASRDRGGREKLFF
TGTGCCAGTAGAGACCGTGGGGGGAGAGAAAAACTGTTTTTT
>.|TRBD1|TRBV3-1/TRBV3-2|TRBJ1-2
CASSQDATGAYGYTF
TGTGCCAGCAGCCAAGACGCGACAGGGGCCTATGGCTACACCTTC
>.|.|TRBV12-3/TRBV12-4|TRBJ2-1
CASSFAYNEQFF
TGTGCCAGCAGTTTCGCGTACAATGAGCAGTTCTTC
>few|TRBD2|TRBV6-2/TRBV6-3|TRBJ2-2
CASSLLAGDTGELFF
TGTGCCAGCAGTTTGTTAGCGGGAGACACCGGGGAGCTGTTTTTT
>.|.|TRBV6-2/TRBV6-3|TRBJ1-1
CASSYSVANTEAFF
TGTGCCAGCAGTTACTCGGTGGCGAACACTGAAGCTTTCTTT
>.|.|TRBV6-2/TRBV6-3|TRBJ2-2
CASSYGSGNTGELFF
TGTGCCAGCAGTTACGGGTCAGGGAACACCGGGGAGCTGTTTTTT
>.|.|TRBV10-3|TRBJ1-1
CAGRVGGNTEAFF
TGTGCCGGCCGGGTAGGAGGGAACACTGAAGCTTTCTTT
>.|.|TRBV6-5|TRBJ2-1
CASSYPLSGSNNEQFF
TGTGCCAGCAGTTACCCCTTATCCGGGAGTAACAATGAGCAGTTCTTC
>.|TRBD2|TRBV30|TRBJ2-3
CASTSSDTQYF
TGTGCCTCGACTAGCTCAGATACGCAGTATTTT
>.|TRBD2|TRBV7-2|TRBJ2-7
CASSAGLDNYEQYF
TGTGCCAGCAGCGCGGGACTAGATAACTACGAGCAGTACTTC
>.|.|TRBV5-1|TRBJ1-2
CASSLVGVEGYTF
TGCGCCAGCAGCTTGGTAGGGGTTGAGGGCTACACCTTC
>.|.|TRBV7-2|TRBJ2-7
CASSLRGSAYEQYF
TGTGCCAGCAGCTTAAGGGGGAGCGCCTACGAGCAGTACTTC
>.|.|TRBV11-3|TRBJ2-5
CASSLMSVQETQYF
TGTGCCAGCAGCTTAATGAGCGTACAAGAGACCCAGTACTTC
>once|.|TRBV5-4|TRBJ2-5
CASSLVGIKTQYF
TGTGCCAGCAGCTTGGTTGGGATCAAGACCCAGTACTTC
>few|.|TRBV19|TRBJ2-1
CASSIAGSYNEQFF
TGTGCCAGTAGTATCGCCGGTTCCTACAATGAGCAGTTCTTC
>once|.|TRBV9|TRBJ2-2
CASSSVGQTTGELFF
TGTGCCAGCAGCTCAGTCGGACAGACCACCGGGGAGCTGTTTTTT
>.|.|TRBV2|TRBJ1-2
CASLGGRGNYGYTF
TGTGCCAGCTTGGGCGGACGTGGGAACTATGGCTACACCTTC
>.|.|TRBV24-1|TRBJ2-3
CATSVETGRPRTDTQYF
TGTGCCACCAGTGTCGAAACCGGACGGCCCCGCACAGATACGCAGTATTTT
>.|.|TRBV11-3|TRBJ1-1
CASSFTEEAFF
TGTGCCAGCAGCTTTACAGAAGAAGCTTTCTTT
>.|TRBD2|TRBV3-1/TRBV3-2|TRBJ2-6
CASSLFLAGGPAGANVLTF
TGTGCCAGCAGCCTTTTTTTAGCGGGAGGGCCAGCGGGGGCCAACGTCCTGACTTTC
>.|TRBD1|TRBV30|TRBJ1-5
CAWSVQGGNQPQHF
TGTGCCTGGAGTGTCCAGGGGGGGAATCAGCCCCAGCATTTT
>.|.|TRBV5-8|TRBJ1-1
CASSLGRTRNTEAFF
TGTGCCAGCAGCTTGGGTAGGACACGAAACACTGAAGCTTTCTTT
>.|.|TRBV29-1|TRBJ1-3
CSVLQADSGNTIYF
TGCAGCGTTCTACAGGCCGACTCTGGAAACACCATATATTTT
>.|TRBD1|TRBV19|TRBJ2-2
CASSIRGQGAGELFF
TGTGCCAGTAGTATAAGGGGACAGGGGGCAGGGGAGCTGTTTTTT